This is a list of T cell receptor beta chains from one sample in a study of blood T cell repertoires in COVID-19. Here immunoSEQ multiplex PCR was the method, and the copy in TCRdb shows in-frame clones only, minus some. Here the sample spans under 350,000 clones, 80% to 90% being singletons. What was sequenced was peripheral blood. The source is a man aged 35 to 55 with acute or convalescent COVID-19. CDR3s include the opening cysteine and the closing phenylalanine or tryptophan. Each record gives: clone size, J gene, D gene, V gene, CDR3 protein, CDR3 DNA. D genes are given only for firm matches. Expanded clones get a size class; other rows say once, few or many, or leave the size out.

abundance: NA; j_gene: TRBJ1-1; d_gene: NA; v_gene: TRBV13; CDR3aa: CASSLIGLLNTEAFF; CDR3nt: TGTGCCAGCAGCTTAATTGGCCTCCTGAACACTGAAGCTTTCTTT
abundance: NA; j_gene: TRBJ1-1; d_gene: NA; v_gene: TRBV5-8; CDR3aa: CASSPMMGAVGKGDTEAFF; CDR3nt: TGTGCCAGCAGCCCCATGATGGGGGCCGTCGGCAAGGGGGACACTGAAGCTTTCTTT
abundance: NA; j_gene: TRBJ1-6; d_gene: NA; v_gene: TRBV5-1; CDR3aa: CASSWGGTLSSYNSPLHF; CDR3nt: TGCGCCAGTAGCTGGGGAGGGACATTGAGCTCCTATAATTCACCCCTCCACTTT
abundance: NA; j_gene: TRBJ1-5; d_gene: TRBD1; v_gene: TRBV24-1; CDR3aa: CATSEQTGGFNQPQHF; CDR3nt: TGTGCCACCAGTGAACAAACAGGGGGTTTTAATCAGCCCCAGCATTTT
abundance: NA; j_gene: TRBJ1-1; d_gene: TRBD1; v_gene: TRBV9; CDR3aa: CASSVDRGRGTEAFF; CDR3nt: TGTGCCAGCAGCGTCGACAGGGGACGGGGCACTGAAGCTTTCTTT
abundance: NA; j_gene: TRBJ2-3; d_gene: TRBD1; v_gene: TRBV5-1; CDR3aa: CASSMGQGASPDTQYF; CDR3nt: TGCGCCAGCAGCATGGGACAGGGGGCGAGCCCAGATACGCAGTATTTT
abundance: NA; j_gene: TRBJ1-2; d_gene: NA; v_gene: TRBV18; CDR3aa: CASSPPSGSYGYTF; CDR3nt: TGTGCCAGCTCACCACCGTCAGGAAGCTATGGCTACACCTTC
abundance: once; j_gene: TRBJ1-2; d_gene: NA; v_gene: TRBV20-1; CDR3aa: CSASIQYGYTF; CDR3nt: TGCAGTGCTAGCATCCAGTATGGCTACACCTTC
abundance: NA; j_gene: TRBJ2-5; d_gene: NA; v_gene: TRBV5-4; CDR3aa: CASSLALNQETQYF; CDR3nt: TGTGCCAGCAGCTTGGCCTTAAACCAGGAGACCCAGTACTTC
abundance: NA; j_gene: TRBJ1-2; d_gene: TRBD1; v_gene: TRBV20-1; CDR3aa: CSARTGYGYTF; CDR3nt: TGCAGTGCACGGACAGGCTATGGCTACACCTTC
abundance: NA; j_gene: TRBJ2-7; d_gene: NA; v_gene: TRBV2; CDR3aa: CASSEFPQGGFEQYF; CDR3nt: TGTGCCAGCAGTGAATTCCCGCAGGGTGGGTTCGAGCAGTACTTC
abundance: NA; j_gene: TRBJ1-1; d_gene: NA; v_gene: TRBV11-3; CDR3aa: CASSFDSTNTEAFF; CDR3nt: TGTGCCAGCAGCTTCGACAGTACTAACACTGAAGCTTTCTTT